This paragraph reports one TCR beta chain. Its antigen is currently unknown. The sample comes from a study of early T cells in non-severe SARS-CoV-2 infection. Study as a whole: The study sequenced bulk RNA from unsorted whole blood, with chains unpaired.

General study results and limits: The study's VDJdb matching favored anti-spike CD8 responses and missed private and CD4 specificities.

The TCR library protocol was used to attach unique molecular identifiers. These identifiers were attached to individual cDNA molecules. TCRdb used MiXCR to reprocess the 5' RACE reads, holding one entry per CDR3 protein. The sample has 35,000 to 45,000 distinct CDR3 sequences, 9.5% to 15% seen once. CDR3 length: 11 amino acids. CDR1 and CDR2 (germline): DFQATT, SNEGSKA (reference sequence). V was clipped by 5 bases and J by 8 bases, with 12 bases between them. The sequenced material came from whole blood. The sequence came from an adult who was a healthcare worker with PCR-confirmed SARS-CoV-2 infection or an uninfected control (not recorded which). This chain uses TRBV20-1 with TRBJ1-1; possibly TRBD1 for D (5 bases). CDR3 DNA sequence: TGCAGTGCTGATACAGGCGAAGAAGCTTTCTTT. It codes for CSADTGEEAFF.